One and the same sample provided the 7 T cell receptor beta chains below, sequenced in a study of shared clonotypes between healthy human individuals. Repertoires were generated with immunoSEQ multiplex PCR, while TCRdb's copy carries only in-frame clones and drops some. The sample records roughly 640,000 clones, around 97% being singletons. Sequences were obtained from naive CD4+ T cells sorted from blood. Stated subset: CD45RA+ positively selected. Receptors originate from a woman in her thirties in good health.

The V and J genes are TRBV27 and TRBJ1-5; D is uncertain. Germline V gives CDR1 MNHEY, CDR2 SMNVEV (reference sequence). V shed 6 bases and J shed 0 bases, with 9 bases lying between them. CDR3 length equals 14 residues. The CDR3 DNA sequence: TGTGCCAGCAGCCTTTCTTATAGCAATCAGCCCCAGCATTTT. This translates into CASSLSYSNQPQHF.

V is TRBV30 and J is TRBJ2-5; 13 nucleotides line up with TRBD2. J was trimmed by 2 bases and V by 2 bases; bases with no gene match: 5. The germline V gene encodes CDR1 GTSNPN and CDR2 SVGIG (reference sequence). This CDR3 region has 16 residues. The CDR3 DNA is TGTGCCTGGAGTCGGGGACTAGCGGGACCACAAGAGACCCAGTACTTC. This sequence encodes CAWSRGLAGPQETQYF.

The V gene is TRBV6-6, the J gene TRBJ1-2; D unresolved. V was clipped by 6 bases and J by 5 bases, with 16 bases between them. The CDR3 is made up of 14 amino acids. The V gene's germline CDR1 is MNHNY and CDR2 SVGAGI (reference sequence). The CDR3 loop is CASSPAQRSYGYTF. CDR3 bases: TGTGCCAGCAGCCCCGCACAGAGAAGTTATGGCTACACCTTC.

CDR3 in DNA: TGTGCCAGCAGTCGGGCGGAGATGACTGAAGCTTTCTTT. This gives the protein CASSRAEMTEAFF. The chain is built from TRBV6-6 and TRBJ1-1, with D hard to call. This CDR3 is 13 amino acids long. With 5 bases removed from V and 5 bases from J, the gap between germline ends came to 12 bases. Per the germline V gene, CDR1 is MNHNY and CDR2 is SVGAGI (reference sequence).

The CDR3 sequence: CASSWGRLGIRDDEQFF. Written as DNA, the CDR3 is TGTGCCAGCAGTTGGGGACGACTTGGGATCCGGGACGATGAGCAGTTCTTC. The V gene is TRBV28, the J gene TRBJ2-1; tentatively, D is TRBD1 or TRBD2 (5 bases each). This CDR3 has 17 amino acids. Germline V lookup: CDR1 MDHEN, CDR2 SYDVKM. Trimming stripped 4 bases from V and 8 bases from J, with 24 bases between.

The gene calls are TRBV6-5 and TRBJ2-5; perhaps D is TRBD1 or TRBD2 (5 bases each). The CDR3 covers 15 residues. Trimming pared 5 bases from V and 5 bases from J, leaving 18 bases between. Germline V gene sequence: CDR1 MNHEY, CDR2 SVGAGI. CDR3 sequence (DNA): TGTGCCAGCAGTGGACCGTCGGGGCCGGGGGAGACCCAGTACTTC. Amino acids: CASSGPSGPGETQYF.

The V and J genes are TRBV18 and TRBJ2-3; possibly TRBD2 for D (5 bases). Trimming removed 0 bases from V and 7 bases from J, with 11 bases in between. The CDR3 extends over 14 amino acids. Germline CDR1 and CDR2: KGHSH and LQKENI. The CDR3 loop is CASSPPSDYNTQYF. CDR3 nucleotide sequence: TGTGCCAGCTCACCACCCTCAGACTACAATACGCAGTATTTT.